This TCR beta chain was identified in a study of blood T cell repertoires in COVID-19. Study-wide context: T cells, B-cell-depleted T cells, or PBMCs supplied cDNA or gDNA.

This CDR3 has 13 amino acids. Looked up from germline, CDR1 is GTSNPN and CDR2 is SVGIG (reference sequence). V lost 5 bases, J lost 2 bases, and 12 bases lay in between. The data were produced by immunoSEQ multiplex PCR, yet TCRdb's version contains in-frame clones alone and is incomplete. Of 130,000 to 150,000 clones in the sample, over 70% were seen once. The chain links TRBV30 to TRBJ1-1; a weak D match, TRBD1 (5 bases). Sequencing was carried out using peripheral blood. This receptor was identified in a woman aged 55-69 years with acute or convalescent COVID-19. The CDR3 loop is CAWSWGGNTEAFF. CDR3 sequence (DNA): TGTGCCTGGTCCTGGGGGGGAAACACTGAAGCTTTCTTT.